Listed below are T cell receptor beta chains from one sample, sequenced in a study of T cells in Graves' hyperthyroidism and ophthalmopathy. TCRdb called the multiplex PCR reads again in MiXCR, with one record for every CDR3 protein. The table has under 350,000 distinct CDR3 sequences, 15% to 20% seen once. What was sequenced was blood. These receptors all stem from a woman in her fifties or sixties with Graves' ophthalmopathy. The CDR3 runs from the conserved cysteine through the conserved F or W.

v_call,cdr3_length,j_call,cdr3_aa
TRBV10-3,15,TRBJ1-2,CAISESGQGLYGYTF
TRBV6-1,15,TRBJ2-2,CASSEERSDGRELFF
TRBV27,12,TRBJ1-1,CASRTANTEAFF
TRBV29-1,12,TRBJ2-1,CSVEGDPNEQFF
TRBV7-9,17,TRBJ2-3,CASSWALGRKSQDTQYF
TRBV7-9,14,TRBJ2-2,CASSGTTDTGELFF
TRBV20-1,14,TRBJ1-2,CSARDLVAGYGYTF
TRBV29-1,12,TRBJ2-6,CSTLSGANVLTF
TRBV20-1,16,NA,CSARGFSGGIYNEQYF
TRBV11-2,16,TRBJ2-2,CASRRQGTPNTGELFF
TRBV11-2,14,TRBJ2-7,CASSPSLSTYEQYF
TRBV24-1,16,TRBJ2-3,CATSDKGQGFTDTQYF
TRBV25-1,14,TRBJ1-1,CASSESESYTEAFF
TRBV19,13,TRBJ1-1,CASSPGHYTEAFF
TRBV12-3/TRBV12-4,14,TRBJ2-1,CASSLGTGNDEQFF
TRBV2,11,TRBJ1-1,CASSEGGEAFF
TRBV12-3/TRBV12-4,17,TRBJ2-1,CASSPIAGVGLAGEQFF
TRBV28,11,TRBJ2-2,CASSWLGELFF
TRBV27,15,TRBJ2-7,CASSLTGTGVHEQYF
TRBV19,13,TRBJ1-1,CASSMGQGISAFF
TRBV2,13,TRBJ1-5,CASRRDGGQPQHF
TRBV6-2/TRBV6-3,16,TRBJ1-5,CASTPGGFVGNQPQHF
TRBV6-4,13,TRBJ2-3,CASSESPADTQYF